This is a list of T cell receptor beta chains from one sample in a study of type 1 regulatory T cells. TCRdb ran MiXCR on the reads and lists one entry per CDR3 protein. The sample records about 68,000 distinct CDR3 sequences, 50% to 70% being singletons. Their recognized antigens are unknown. The sequencing input was cultured T cells, either the whole culture or a sorted T cell fraction (not recorded which). The receptors come from a human donor in good health. CDR3s include the opening cysteine and the closing phenylalanine or tryptophan. D genes are given only for firm matches. Clone size appears in some rows only: once, few, many, or a class for an expanded clone.

clone size	D gene	V gene	J gene	CDR3 DNA	CDR3 protein
.	.	TRBV27	TRBJ2-1	TGTGCCAGCAGTTTTAGGTCGACAGGATCCTACAATGAGCAGTTCTTC	CASSFRSTGSYNEQFF
few	.	TRBV12-5	TRBJ2-2	TGTGCTAGTGGTTTGGAGGTCGGGGAGCTGTTTTTT	CASGLEVGELFF
once	.	TRBV6-6	TRBJ2-2	TGTGCCAGCATCAGATTGGACGCGAACACCGGGGAGCTGTTTTTT	CASIRLDANTGELFF
.	TRBD2	TRBV20-1	TRBJ2-5	TGCAGTGCTAGAGATCCTAGCGGCCCAGAGACCCAGTACTTC	CSARDPSGPETQYF
once	.	TRBV20-1	TRBJ2-1	TGCAGTGCCATACTAGCAGGGTCTTACAATGAGCAGTTCTTC	CSAILAGSYNEQFF
medium-sized	.	TRBV2	TRBJ1-2	TGTGCCAGCAGTGAACAGATCTTCAACTATGGCTACACCTTC	CASSEQIFNYGYTF
once	.	TRBV11-2	TRBJ2-3	TGTGCCAGCGGCAAAGACGGCTCAATGTGGGATACGCAGTATTTT	CASGKDGSMWDTQYF
few	.	TRBV9	TRBJ1-3	TGTGCCAGCAGCGTACCCGGAAACACCATATATTTT	CASSVPGNTIYF
.	.	TRBV7-2	TRBJ1-1	TGTGCCAGCAGCTTACACAGGGAGTCGGTTGAAGCTTTCTTT	CASSLHRESVEAFF
.	TRBD2	TRBV7-8	TRBJ2-5	TGTGCCAGCAGCTTAGGGGGTAGCGGGCCAGAAGAGACCCAGTACTTC	CASSLGGSGPEETQYF
.	.	TRBV7-9	TRBJ1-4	TGTGCCAGCAGCCCCTTCGGGGTGGGACTGTTTTTT	CASSPFGVGLFF
.	.	TRBV18	TRBJ2-1	TGTGCCAGCTCACCACCCCTGGGAGGCGGGAAAACCTACAATGAGCAGTTCTTC	CASSPPLGGGKTYNEQFF
.	TRBD1	TRBV20-1	TRBJ2-3	TGCAGCCCCGGGACAGGGGGCGATCTTAGCACAGATACGCAGTATTTT	CSPGTGGDLSTDTQYF
.	TRBD2	TRBV29-1	TRBJ2-1	TGCAGCGTTGAGATGGTCGGTAGCGGGCACAATGAGCAGTTCTTC	CSVEMVGSGHNEQFF
once	.	TRBV7-9	TRBJ2-5	TGTGCCAGCAGCTTAGAGCGTTTCCAAGAGACCCAGTACTTC	CASSLERFQETQYF
.	.	TRBV18	TRBJ2-5	TGTGCCAGCTCACCACTGGACAGCCAAGAGACCCAGTACTTC	CASSPLDSQETQYF
.	TRBD2	TRBV7-2	TRBJ2-5	TGTGCCAGCAGCTTAGTGGGAGGGACCCAAGAGACCCAGTACTTC	CASSLVGGTQETQYF
.	.	TRBV29-1	TRBJ2-3	TGCAGCGTTAAGTCTCCCCGACAAAGCACAGATACGCAGTATTTT	CSVKSPRQSTDTQYF
.	.	TRBV19	TRBJ1-2	TGTGCCAGTAGTATGAACGTTTCGGGCTACACCTTC	CASSMNVSGYTF
.	.	TRBV10-3	TRBJ2-2	TGTGCCATCAGTCCCGGGCCATGGGACGGGGAGCTGTTTTTT	CAISPGPWDGELFF